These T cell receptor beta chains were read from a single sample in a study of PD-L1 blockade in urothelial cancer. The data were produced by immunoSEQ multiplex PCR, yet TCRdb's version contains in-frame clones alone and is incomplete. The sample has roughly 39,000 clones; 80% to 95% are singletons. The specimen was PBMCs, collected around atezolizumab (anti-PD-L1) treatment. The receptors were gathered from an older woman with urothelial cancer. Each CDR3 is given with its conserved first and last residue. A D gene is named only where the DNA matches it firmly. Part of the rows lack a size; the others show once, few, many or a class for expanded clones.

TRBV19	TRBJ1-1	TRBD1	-	CASKYRGEGYTEAFF	TGTGCCAGTAAGTACAGGGGAGAGGGTTACACTGAAGCTTTCTTT
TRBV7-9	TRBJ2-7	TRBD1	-	CASSLAFGDRGREQYF	TGTGCCAGCAGCTTAGCTTTCGGGGACAGGGGCCGGGAGCAGTACTTC
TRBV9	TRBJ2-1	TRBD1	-	CASSVEGQPYNEQFF	TGTGCCAGCAGCGTAGAGGGACAGCCCTACAATGAGCAGTTCTTC
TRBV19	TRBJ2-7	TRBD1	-	CASSGNRGQGEQYF	TGTGCCAGTAGTGGCAACAGGGGGCAAGGCGAGCAGTACTTC
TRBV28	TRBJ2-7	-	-	CASSFAAAKSYEQYF	TGTGCCAGCAGTTTTGCGGCAGCTAAGTCCTACGAGCAGTACTTC
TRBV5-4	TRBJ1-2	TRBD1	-	CASRSGTEYGYTF	TGTGCCAGCAGGTCCGGGACAGAGTATGGCTACACCTTC
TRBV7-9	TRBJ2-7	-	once	CASSSDRQPPYEQYF	TGTGCCAGCAGCTCCGACAGGCAACCACCCTACGAGCAGTACTTC
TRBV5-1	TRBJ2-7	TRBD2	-	CASSPAPSGSPYEQYF	TGCGCCAGCAGCCCCGCCCCTAGCGGGAGTCCCTACGAGCAGTACTTC
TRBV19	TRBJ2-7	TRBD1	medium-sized	CASQGTGGIYEQYF	TGTGCCAGTCAAGGGACAGGGGGTATCTACGAGCAGTACTTC
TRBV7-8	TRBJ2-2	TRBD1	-	CASRFRGRRTGELFF	TGTGCCAGCAGGTTCAGGGGGCGGAGGACCGGGGAGCTGTTTTTT
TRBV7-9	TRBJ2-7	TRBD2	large	CASSSTSGVYEQYF	TGTGCCAGCAGCTCGACTAGCGGGGTATACGAGCAGTACTTC
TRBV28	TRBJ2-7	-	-	CASIIPRYSYEQYF	TGTGCCAGCATTATTCCCCGGTACTCCTACGAGCAGTACTTC
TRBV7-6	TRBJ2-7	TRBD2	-	CASSLAGAGVFYEQYF	TGTGCCAGCAGCTTAGCTGGAGCGGGAGTTTTCTACGAGCAGTACTTC
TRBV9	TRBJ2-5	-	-	CASSETARLQETQYF	TGTGCCAGCAGCGAAACAGCCAGACTACAAGAGACCCAGTACTTC
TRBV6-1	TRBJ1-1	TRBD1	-	CASSSGGTEAFF	TGTGCCAGTTCCTCAGGGGGCACTGAAGCTTTCTTT
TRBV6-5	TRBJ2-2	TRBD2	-	CASSYSLAVTGELFF	TGTGCCAGCAGTTACTCTCTAGCGGTTACCGGGGAGCTGTTTTTT
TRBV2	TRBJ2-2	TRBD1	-	CASSRDRDPTGELFF	TGTGCCAGCAGTCGGGACAGGGACCCCACCGGGGAGCTGTTTTTT
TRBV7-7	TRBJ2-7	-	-	CASSPSGTSYEQYF	TGTGCTAGCAGTCCGTCAGGAACCTCCTACGAGCAGTACTTC
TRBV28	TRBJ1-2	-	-	CASSPSLDRYNGYTF	TGTGCCAGCAGTCCGAGTCTGGACAGATACAACGGCTACACCTTC
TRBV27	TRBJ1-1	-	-	CASSLDPLEDTFF	TGTGCCAGCAGTTTAGACCCCCTTGAAGACACTTTCTTT
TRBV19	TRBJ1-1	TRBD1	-	CASSPDRGPTEAFF	TGTGCCAGTAGCCCGGACAGGGGTCCCACTGAAGCTTTCTTT
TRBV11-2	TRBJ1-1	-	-	CASSVASDRNTEAFF	TGTGCCAGCAGCGTGGCATCGGACAGGAACACTGAAGCTTTCTTT
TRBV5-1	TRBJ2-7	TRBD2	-	CASSLLAGDSYEQYF	TGCGCCAGCAGCTTACTAGCGGGAGACTCCTACGAGCAGTACTTC
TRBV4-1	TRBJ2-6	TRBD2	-	CASSQGYVGGPVRANVLTF	TGCGCCAGCAGCCAAGGATACGTGGGAGGGCCAGTTAGGGCCAACGTCCTGACTTTC
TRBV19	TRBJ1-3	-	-	CASSIRGRNTIYF	TGTGCCAGTAGTATCCGGGGTCGCAACACCATATATTTT
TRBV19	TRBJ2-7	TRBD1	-	CASSMTGVLYEQYF	TGTGCCAGTAGTATGACAGGGGTGTTGTACGAGCAGTACTTC
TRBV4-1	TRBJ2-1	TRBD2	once	CASSQGPAGGGRASYNEQFF	TGCGCCAGCAGCCAAGGCCCAGCGGGAGGGGGGAGAGCATCCTACAATGAGCAGTTCTTC
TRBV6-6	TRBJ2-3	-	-	CASRKGLLSTDTQYF	TGTGCCAGCAGAAAAGGACTACTTAGCACAGATACGCAGTATTTT
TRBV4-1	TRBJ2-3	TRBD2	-	CASSQDLAGADTQYF	TGCGCCAGCAGCCAAGATCTCGCGGGAGCCGATACGCAGTATTTT
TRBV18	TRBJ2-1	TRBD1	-	CASSHLTGTGGLPGLALNEQFF	TGTGCCAGCTCTCACTTAACCGGGACAGGGGGCTTACCGGGACTAGCACTGAATGAGCAGTTCTTC
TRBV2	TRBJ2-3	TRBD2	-	CASITRRGLAGGSRSTDTQYF	TGTGCCAGCATAACCAGGCGAGGACTAGCGGGAGGTTCCCGCTCCACAGATACGCAGTATTTT
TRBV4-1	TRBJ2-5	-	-	CASSQGPSNQKTQYF	TGCGCCAGCAGCCAAGGGCCATCAAATCAAAAGACCCAGTACTTC
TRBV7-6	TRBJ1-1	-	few	CASSFTVNTEAFF	TGTGCCAGCAGCTTCACAGTGAACACTGAAGCTTTCTTT
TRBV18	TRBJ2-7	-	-	CASSPQGYVEQYF	TGTGCCAGCTCACCACAGGGGTATGTGGAGCAGTACTTC
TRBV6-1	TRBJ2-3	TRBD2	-	CASSEGLATRRSTDTQYF	TGTGCCAGCAGTGAGGGACTAGCTACACGACGGAGCACAGATACGCAGTATTTT